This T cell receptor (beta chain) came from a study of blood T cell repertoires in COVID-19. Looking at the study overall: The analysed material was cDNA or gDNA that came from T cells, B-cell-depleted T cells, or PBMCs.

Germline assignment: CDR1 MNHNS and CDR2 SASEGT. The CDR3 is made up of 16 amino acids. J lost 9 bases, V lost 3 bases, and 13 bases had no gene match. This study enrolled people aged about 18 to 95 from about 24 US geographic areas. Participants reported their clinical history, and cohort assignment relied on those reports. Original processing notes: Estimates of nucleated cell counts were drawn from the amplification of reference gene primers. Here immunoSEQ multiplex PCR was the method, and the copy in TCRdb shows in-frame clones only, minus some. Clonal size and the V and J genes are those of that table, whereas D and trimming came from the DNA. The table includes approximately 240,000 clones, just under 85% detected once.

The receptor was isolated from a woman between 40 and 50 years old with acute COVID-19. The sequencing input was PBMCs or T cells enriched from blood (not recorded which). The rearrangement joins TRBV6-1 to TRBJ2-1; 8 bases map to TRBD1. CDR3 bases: TGTGCCAGCAGTGACAGGGGGCGTGATTCGGGAGCTGAGCAGTTCTTC. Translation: CASSDRGRDSGAEQFF.